This T cell receptor beta chain was observed in a study of CD8+CD57+ T cells in acquired aplastic anemia. Study outcomes and limitations: Over 25 shared CD8+ CDR3s appeared highly expressed within patients' immunodominant clones.

Profiling of TCR beta VDJ combinations and CDR3 sequences used genomic DNA as template. TCRdb itself ran the reads through MiXCR, one entry per CDR3 protein. The sample has some 160,000 distinct CDR3 sequences; about 50% are singletons. This clonotype was detected once. No antigen is known for it. The patients chosen for sequencing had shown expansion of CD8+CD57+ cells (detected by flow cytometry). Everyone among the patients had severe acquired aplastic anemia. The CDR3 length is 13 residues. Trimming pared 2 bases from V and 5 bases from J, leaving 12 bases between. CDR1 is SQVTM, CDR2 ANQGSEA, per germline.

The sample comprised sorted CD4+, CD8+, or CD8+CD57+ T cells (not recorded which) from PBMCs. The receptor comes from a human donor with aplastic anemia. The V call is TRBV29-1, the J call TRBJ2-5, with D unresolved. CDR3 in DNA: TGCAGCGTTGAACCTCCCCCCGACGAGACCCAGTACTTC. Its protein is CSVEPPPDETQYF.